Below, 20 T cell receptor delta chains from the same sample are listed, as sequenced in a study of gamma-delta T cells after stem cell transplantation. TCRdb ran CATT on the RT-PCR reads. Among about 1,300 delta-chain clones listed, under 2% were seen once. Source material: gamma-delta T cells. The source of these receptors is a human donor. It is not recorded whose cells these are; they may come from a transplant donor.

This clone was observed a few times. TCRdb's protein for this DNA is that of a much larger clone and differs from the translation at residue 14, likely a read error; the protein shown is the DNA translation. The chain carries TRDV2 and TRDJ1; 7 bases match TRDD3. Trimming at V came to 0 bases and at J to 0 bases, leaving 24 bases not matched to a gene. The length of the CDR3 is 22 residues. Germline-derived CDR1 and CDR2 are GEAIGNYY and EKD. The CDR3 nucleotides are TGTGCCTGTGACACCATAGGCGGCCACAATAAACTGGGGAATACGTACACCGATAAACTCATCTTT. Its translation is CACDTIGGHNKLGNTYTDKLIF.

Of note for this clone: The amino acid sequence in TCRdb belongs to a much larger clone and departs from this DNA's translation at residue 11, likely a sequencing read error; the sequence shown is translated from the DNA. The V gene is TRDV2, the J gene TRDJ1, with 11 bases identical to TRDD3. CDR1 GEAIGNYY and CDR2 EKD come from the germline V gene. The V and J ends lost 1 base and 9 bases, in that order; junction bases with no gene match: 12. The CDR3 spans 16 residues. The CDR3 sequence is CACDTLSGGYTHQLIF. CDR3 nucleotide sequence: TGTGCCTGTGACACTCTTTCTGGGGGATACACCCATCAACTCATCTTT.

Comments on this clone: A far larger clone differs by one base, so this is likely a read error. CDR3 in amino acids: CACGTILSTGGHDKLIF. The CDR3 nucleotides are TGTGCCTGTGGCACCATCCTTTCTACTGGGGGTCACGATAAACTCATCTTT. The genes are TRDV2 and TRDJ1; TRDD3 matches 8 bases. CDR3 length: 17 amino acids. Germline loops: CDR1 GEAIGNYY, CDR2 EKD.

This clone came up a few times. Since a far larger clone is one base different, this is likely a read error. The J gene is TRDJ1, the V gene TRDV2; 10 bases are shared with TRDD3. CDR1 is GEAIGNYY and CDR2 is EKD in the germline V gene. The CDR3 extends over 17 amino acids. The chain's CDR3 is CACDGLGDGRRGDKPIF. In DNA form, the CDR3 reads TGTGCCTGTGACGGACTGGGGGATGGTCGGAGGGGAGATAAACCCATCTTT.

To note about this clone: A read error is likely here: a far larger clone is one base away. This chain connects TRDV2 to TRDJ3; 7 nucleotides agree with TRDD3. This CDR3 region has 20 residues. Per the germline V gene, CDR1 is GEAIGNYY and CDR2 is EKD. Trimming removed 0 bases from V and 2 bases from J; junction bases left unmatched: 12. CDR3 in amino acids: CACDTAGDSPSPWDTRQMFF. CDR3 bases: TGTGCCTGTGACACCGCTGGGGATAGCCCCAGCCCCTGGGACACCCGACAGATGTTTTTC.

This clone has just a few counts. The protein that TCRdb holds for this DNA derives from a much larger clone and differs from the translated DNA at residue 14, which likely indicates a read error; the protein shown here is translated from the DNA. The chain has TRDV2 and TRDJ1; 8 nucleotides match TRDD3. CDR3 length: 19 residues. After removal of 0 bases from V and 3 bases from J, the junction contained 17 bases not matched to a gene. Germline V gene data show CDR1 as GEAIGNYY and CDR2 as EKD. CDR3 region: CACDTVTGGQGMYPDKLIF. As DNA, the CDR3 is TGTGCCTGTGACACCGTAACTGGGGGCCAAGGGATGTACCCCGATAAACTCATCTTT.

By frequency in the sample, this clone is medium-sized. A far larger clone is only one base removed, so a read error is likely. Other nucleotide sequences from this sample produce the same CDR3. This chain joins TRDV2 and TRDJ1; 9 nucleotides agree with TRDD3. This CDR3 is built from 17 residues. Per germline, CDR1 GEAIGNYY and CDR2 EKD. The CDR3 region has the DNA TGTGCCTGTGACCTACTGGGGGAGAGGGGGAACACCGATAAACTCATCTTC. This codes for CACDLLGERGNTDKLIF.

This clone qualifies as large. Different DNA sequences within this sample yield the same CDR3. V usage is TRDV2 and J usage is TRDJ1; TRDD3 aligns across 9 bases. Trimming cost V 1 base and J 1 base; bases outside gene matches: 9. The CDR3 consists of 17 residues. Germline CDR1 is GEAIGNYY and CDR2 is EKD. The CDR3 region is CACDTILLGDLTDKLIF. The CDR3 nucleotides are TGTGCCTGTGACACTATCTTACTGGGGGACCTCACCGATAAACTCATCTTT.

This clone was detected only a few times. The junction does not match germline at one end; this may be a read error. The chain has TRDV2 and TRDJ1; TRDD3 matches 13 bases. Per germline, CDR1 GEAIGNYY and CDR2 EKD. This CDR3 region has 20 residues. Here the CDR3 reads CACVGIPVLGDTQYADKLIF. In DNA form, the CDR3 reads TGCGCCTGTGTGGGGATACCAGTACTGGGGGATACGCAATATGCCGATAAACTCATCTTT.

In the case of this clone: The TCRdb protein comes from a much larger clone and disagrees with this DNA's translation at residue 7, likely due to a read error; the protein given here is derived from the DNA. The V and J genes are TRDV2 and TRDJ1; no firm D call. CDR3 size: 15 residues. Germline CDR1 reads GEAIGNYY; CDR2 reads EKD. Trimming shortened V by 3 bases and J by 0 bases, and 13 bases separated the two germline ends. CDR3 region: CACDPMRQYTDKLIF. CDR3 bases: TGTGCCTGTGACCCAATGAGGCAGTACACCGATAAACTCATCTTT.

With respect to this clone: A read error likely explains this, since a far larger clone differs by one base. Different DNA sequences within this sample yield the same CDR3. This chain's CDR3 is CACSGLGIVNTDKLIF. In DNA form, the CDR3 reads TGTGCCTGTAGCGGATTGGGGATCGTTAACACTGATAAACTCATCTTT. This chain links TRDV2 with TRDJ1; TRDD3 is a possible D gene (6 bases). This CDR3 contains 16 residues. Germline V gives CDR1 GEAIGNYY, CDR2 EKD.

This chain joins TRDV2 and TRDJ1, with 11 bases identical to TRDD3. Trimming at V came to 2 bases and at J to 0 bases, leaving 13 bases not matched to a gene. This CDR3 is 19 amino acids long. CDR1 is GEAIGNYY and CDR2 is EKD in the germline V gene. CDR3 nucleotides: TGTGCCTGTGACAACGTACTGGGGGATAAGGTCCGGTACACCGATAAACTCATCTTT. It codes for CACDNVLGDKVRYTDKLIF.

This clone has only a few counts. This DNA translates differently at residue 5 from the TCRdb protein, which is that of a much larger clone; a read error is likely, and the protein shown is the DNA's own translation. V gene TRDV2 combines with J gene TRDJ1; 7 positions agree with TRDD3. The J segment lost 0 bases and the V segment lost 1 base, leaving 7 bases of the junction unmatched. Germline CDR1 and CDR2: GEAIGNYY and EKD. The CDR3 is made up of 16 amino acids. CDR3 DNA sequence: TGTGCCTGTGACACGGTGGGGGAATCGTACACCGATAAACTCATCTTT. Translating it yields CACDTVGESYTDKLIF.

This clone has a handful of counts. This DNA translates differently at residue 10 from the TCRdb protein, which is that of a much larger clone; a read error is likely, and the protein shown is the DNA's own translation. The chain links TRDV2 to TRDJ1; 7 bases agree with TRDD3. Trimming cost V 1 base and J 1 base; bases outside gene matches: 8. The germline V gene encodes CDR1 GEAIGNYY and CDR2 EKD. This CDR3 is built from 16 residues. The CDR3: CACDTMVGESTDKLIF. CDR3 nucleotide sequence: TGTGCCTGTGACACTATGGTGGGGGAAAGCACCGATAAACTCATCTTT.

The table lists this clone with a few counts. A read error is likely here: a far larger clone is one base away. Other DNA sequences in this specimen translate into the identical CDR3. This sequence joins TRDV2 and TRDJ3; TRDD3 is a possible D gene (6 bases). Germline V gene sequence: CDR1 GEAIGNYY, CDR2 EKD. The length of the CDR3 is 18 residues. The CDR3 region has the DNA TGTGCTTGTGACACCGTACTGGGAATCTCCTGGGACACCCGACAGATGTTTTTC. Its translation: CACDTVLGISWDTRQMFF.

The sample holds one count of this clone. One end of the junction varies from germline; a read error may be responsible. V gene TRDV2 combines with J gene TRDJ1; 8 positions match TRDD3. Germline V CDR1 and CDR2: GEAIGNYY, EKD. This CDR3 is built from 15 residues. The CDR3: CACDTLGALTDKLIF. CDR3 nucleotides: TGTGCCTGCGACACACTGGGGGCCCTTACCGATAAACTCATCTTT.

On this clone: TCRdb records a much larger clone's protein for this DNA, with a difference at residue 6 that likely arises from a read error; the protein given is the translation of the DNA. The rearrangement joins TRDV2 to TRDJ1, with TRDD3 matching over 7 bases. The CDR3 runs 21 residues. The V gene end was trimmed by 0 bases and the J gene end by 0 bases; junction bases not matched to a gene: 21. The germline gives CDR1 GEAIGNYY, CDR2 EKD. The CDR3 loop is CACDTMDPLGGGPPYTDKLIF. The CDR3, as DNA: TGTGCCTGTGACACCATGGATCCCCTTGGTGGGGGACCTCCCTACACCGATAAACTCATCTTT.

Concerning this clone itself: Translating this DNA gives a protein that differs at residue 15 from the TCRdb one, which belongs to a much larger clone; a read error is likely, and the protein shown is this translation. V gene TRDV2 combines with J gene TRDJ3; 12 bases align to TRDD3. The V gene's germline CDR1 is GEAIGNYY and CDR2 EKD. This CDR3 is 18 amino acids long. CDR3 nucleotide sequence: TGTGCCTGTGATTCTGGGGGATACGGATCCTGGGACACCCGACGGATGTTTTTC. Translating gives CACDSGGYGSWDTRRMFF.

A note on this clone: A far larger clone differs by one base, so this is likely a read error. Other DNA sequences in the sample encode the same CDR3. V usage is TRDV2 and J usage is TRDJ1; maybe TRDD3 (5 bases). CDR1 is GEAIGNYY and CDR2 is EKD in the germline V gene. The V end was cut by 4 bases, the J end by 6 bases, with 26 bases between. This CDR3 is built from 17 residues. CDR3 protein: CACDTLGGLTGLNKLIF. In DNA, the CDR3 is TGTGCCTGTGATACACTAGGCGGGCTTACTGGACTTAATAAACTCATCTTT.

This clone was seen a few times. A far larger clone is just one base off, so this is likely a read error. V gene TRDV2 combines with J gene TRDJ1; TRDD3 agrees at 8 bases. CDR1 and CDR2 from the germline V gene are GEAIGNYY and EKD. With 0 bases clipped from V and 0 bases from J, the junction kept 23 bases outside the gene matches. The CDR3 loop spans 22 amino acids. The CDR3: CACDTIGGHNKLWDTYTDKLIF. CDR3 DNA sequence: TGTGCCTGTGACACCATAGGCGGCCACAATAAACTGTGGGATACGTACACCGATAAACTCATCTTT.